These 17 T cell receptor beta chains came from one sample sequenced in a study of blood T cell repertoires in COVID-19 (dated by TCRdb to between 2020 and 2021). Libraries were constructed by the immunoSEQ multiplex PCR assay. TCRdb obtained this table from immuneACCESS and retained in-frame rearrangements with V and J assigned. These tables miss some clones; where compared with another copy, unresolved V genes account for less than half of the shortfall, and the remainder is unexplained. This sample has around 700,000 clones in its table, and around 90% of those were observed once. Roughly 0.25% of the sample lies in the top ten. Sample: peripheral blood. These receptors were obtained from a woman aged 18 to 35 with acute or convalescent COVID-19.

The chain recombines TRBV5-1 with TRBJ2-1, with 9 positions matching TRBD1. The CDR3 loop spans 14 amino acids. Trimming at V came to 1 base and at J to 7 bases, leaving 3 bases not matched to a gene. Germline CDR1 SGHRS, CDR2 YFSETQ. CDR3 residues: CASSLTGGMNEQFF. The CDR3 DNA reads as TGCGCCAGCAGCTTGACAGGGGGCATGAATGAGCAGTTCTTC.

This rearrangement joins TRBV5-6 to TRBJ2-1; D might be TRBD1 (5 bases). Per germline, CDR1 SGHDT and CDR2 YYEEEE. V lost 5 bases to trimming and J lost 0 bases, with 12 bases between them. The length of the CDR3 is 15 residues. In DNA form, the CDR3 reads TGTGCCAGCAGTCCCGACAGAATCTCCTACAATGAGCAGTTCTTC. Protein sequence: CASSPDRISYNEQFF.

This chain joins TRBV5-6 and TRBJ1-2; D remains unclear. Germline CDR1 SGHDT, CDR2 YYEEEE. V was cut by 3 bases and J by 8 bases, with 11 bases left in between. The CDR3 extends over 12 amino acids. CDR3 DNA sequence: TGTGCCAGCAGCTCCACGGGGATCGGCTACACCTTC. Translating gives CASSSTGIGYTF.

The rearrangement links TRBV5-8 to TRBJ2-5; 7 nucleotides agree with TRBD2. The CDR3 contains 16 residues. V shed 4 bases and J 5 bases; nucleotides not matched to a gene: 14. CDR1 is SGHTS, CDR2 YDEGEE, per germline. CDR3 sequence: CASSAWRGGTGETQYF. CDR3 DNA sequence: TGTGCCAGCAGCGCATGGCGCGGGGGAACCGGGGAGACCCAGTACTTC.

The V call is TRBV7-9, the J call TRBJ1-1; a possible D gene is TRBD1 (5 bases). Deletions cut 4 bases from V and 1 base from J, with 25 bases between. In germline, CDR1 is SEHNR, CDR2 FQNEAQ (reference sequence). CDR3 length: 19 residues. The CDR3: CASSSGGWDGGLWNTEAFF. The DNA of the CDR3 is TGTGCCAGCAGCTCCGGTGGTTGGGACGGGGGGTTATGGAACACTGAAGCTTTCTTT.

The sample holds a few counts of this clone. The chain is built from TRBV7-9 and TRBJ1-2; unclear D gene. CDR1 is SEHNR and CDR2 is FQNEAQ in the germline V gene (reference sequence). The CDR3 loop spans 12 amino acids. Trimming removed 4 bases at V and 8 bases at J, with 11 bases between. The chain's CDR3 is CASSSLAGGYTF. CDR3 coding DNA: TGTGCCAGCAGCTCACTAGCTGGGGGCTACACCTTC.

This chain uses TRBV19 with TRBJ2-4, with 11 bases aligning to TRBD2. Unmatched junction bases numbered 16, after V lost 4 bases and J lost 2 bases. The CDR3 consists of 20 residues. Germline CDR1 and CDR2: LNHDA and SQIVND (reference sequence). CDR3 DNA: TGTGCCAGTAGTACTTACCACCTTGGTAGCGGGGGGGAAACCAAAAACATTCAGTACTTC. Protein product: CASSTYHLGSGGETKNIQYF.

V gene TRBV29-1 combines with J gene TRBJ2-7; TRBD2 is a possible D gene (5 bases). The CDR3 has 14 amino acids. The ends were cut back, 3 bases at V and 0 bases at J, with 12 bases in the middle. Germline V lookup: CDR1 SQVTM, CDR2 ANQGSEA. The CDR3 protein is CSVEGGESSYEQYF. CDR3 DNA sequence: TGCAGCGTTGAGGGTGGGGAGAGCTCCTACGAGCAGTACTTC.

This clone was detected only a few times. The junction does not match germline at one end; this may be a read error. The CDR3 DNA follows: TGTGCCAGCAGTTACTTTGCCCGCCTCGGAGGGATCTTT. It translates to CASSYFARLGGIF. The chain carries TRBV6-2 or TRBV6-3 and TRBJ1-1; D not certain. There are 13 residues in the CDR3. In germline, CDR1 is MNHEY, CDR2 SVGEGT.

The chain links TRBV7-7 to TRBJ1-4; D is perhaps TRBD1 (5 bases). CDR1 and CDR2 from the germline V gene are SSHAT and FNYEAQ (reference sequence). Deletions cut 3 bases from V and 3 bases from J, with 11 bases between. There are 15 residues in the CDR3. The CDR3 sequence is CASSFSRAPNEKLFF. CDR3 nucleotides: TGTGCCAGCAGCTTCAGCAGGGCCCCTAATGAAAAACTGTTTTTT.

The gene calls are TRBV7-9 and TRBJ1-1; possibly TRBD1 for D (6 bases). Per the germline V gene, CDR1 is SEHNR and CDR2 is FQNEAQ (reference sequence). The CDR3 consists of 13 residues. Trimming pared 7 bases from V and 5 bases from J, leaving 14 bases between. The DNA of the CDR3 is TGTGCCAGCACCCTTACAGGGCGGACTGAAGCTTTCTTT. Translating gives CASTLTGRTEAFF.

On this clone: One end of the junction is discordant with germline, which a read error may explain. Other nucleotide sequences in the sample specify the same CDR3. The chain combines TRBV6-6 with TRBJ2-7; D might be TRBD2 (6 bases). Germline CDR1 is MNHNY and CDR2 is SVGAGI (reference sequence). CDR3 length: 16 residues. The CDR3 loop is CASSYKMAGSSYEQYF. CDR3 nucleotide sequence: TGTGCCAGCAGTTACAAGATGGCGGGGAGCTCCTACGAGCAGTACTTT.

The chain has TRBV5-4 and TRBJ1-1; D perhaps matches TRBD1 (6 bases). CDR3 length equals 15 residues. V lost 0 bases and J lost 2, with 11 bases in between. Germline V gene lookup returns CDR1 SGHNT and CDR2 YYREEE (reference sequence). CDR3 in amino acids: CASSLVGRGNTEAFF. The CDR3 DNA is TGTGCCAGCAGCTTGGTTGGCAGGGGTAACACTGAAGCTTTCTTT.

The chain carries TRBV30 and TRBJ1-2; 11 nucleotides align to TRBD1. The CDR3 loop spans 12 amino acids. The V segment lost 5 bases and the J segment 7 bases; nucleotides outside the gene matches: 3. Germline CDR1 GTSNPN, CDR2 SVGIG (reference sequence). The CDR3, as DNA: TGTGCCTGGGGACAGGGGGCGCTTGGCTACACCTTC. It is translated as CAWGQGALGYTF.

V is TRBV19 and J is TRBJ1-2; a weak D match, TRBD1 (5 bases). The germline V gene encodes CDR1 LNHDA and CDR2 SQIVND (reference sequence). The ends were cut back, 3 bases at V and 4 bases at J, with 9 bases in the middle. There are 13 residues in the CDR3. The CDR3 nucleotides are TGTGCCAGTAGTATGGGGCGAGGCTATGGCTACACCTTC. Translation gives CASSMGRGYGYTF.

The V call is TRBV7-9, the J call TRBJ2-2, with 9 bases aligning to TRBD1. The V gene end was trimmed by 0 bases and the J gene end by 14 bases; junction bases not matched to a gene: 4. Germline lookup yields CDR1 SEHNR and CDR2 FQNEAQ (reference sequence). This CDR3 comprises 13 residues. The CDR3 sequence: CASSLAGDRALFF. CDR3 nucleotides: TGTGCCAGCAGCTTAGCAGGGGACAGGGCTCTGTTTTTT.

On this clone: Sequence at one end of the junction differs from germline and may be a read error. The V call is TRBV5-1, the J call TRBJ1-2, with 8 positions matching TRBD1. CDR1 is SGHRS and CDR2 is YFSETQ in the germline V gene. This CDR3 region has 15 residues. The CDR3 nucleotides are TGCGCCAGCAGCTTGGAATGGCAGGGGGCGGGTGGCTGCACCTTC. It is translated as CASSLEWQGAGGCTF.